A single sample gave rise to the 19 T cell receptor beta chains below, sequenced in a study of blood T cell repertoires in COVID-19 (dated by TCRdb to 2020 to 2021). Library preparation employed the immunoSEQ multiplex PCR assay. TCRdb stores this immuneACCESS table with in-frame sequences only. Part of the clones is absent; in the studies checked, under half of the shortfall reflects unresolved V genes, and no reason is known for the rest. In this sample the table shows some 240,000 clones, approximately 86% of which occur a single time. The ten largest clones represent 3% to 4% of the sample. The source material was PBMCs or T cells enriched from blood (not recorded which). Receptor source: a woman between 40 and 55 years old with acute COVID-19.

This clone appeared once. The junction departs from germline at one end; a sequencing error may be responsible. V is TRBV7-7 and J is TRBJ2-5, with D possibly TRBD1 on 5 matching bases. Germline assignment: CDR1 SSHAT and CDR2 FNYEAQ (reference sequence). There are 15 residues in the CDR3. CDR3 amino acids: CASSPRQTFVETQYF. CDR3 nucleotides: TGTGCTAGCAGCCCCCGACAGACCTTTGTGGAGACCCAGTACTTC. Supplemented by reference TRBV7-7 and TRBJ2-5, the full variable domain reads GAGVSQSPRYKVTKRGQDVTLRCDPISSHATLYWYQQALGQGPEFLTYFNYEAQPDKSGLPSDRFSAERPEGSISTLTIQRTEQRDSAMYRCASSPRQTFVETQYFGPGTRLLVL.

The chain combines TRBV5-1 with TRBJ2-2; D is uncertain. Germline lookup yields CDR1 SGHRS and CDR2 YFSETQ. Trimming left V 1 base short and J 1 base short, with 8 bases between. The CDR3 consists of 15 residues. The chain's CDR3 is CASSLFGLNTGELFF. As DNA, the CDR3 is TGCGCCAGCAGCTTGTTCGGGTTGAACACCGGGGAGCTGTTTTTT.

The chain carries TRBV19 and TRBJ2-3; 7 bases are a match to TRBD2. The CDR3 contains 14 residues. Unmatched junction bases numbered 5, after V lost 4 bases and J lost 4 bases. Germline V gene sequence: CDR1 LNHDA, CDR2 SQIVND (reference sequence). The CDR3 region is CASSSRGSPDTQYF. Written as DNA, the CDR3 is TGTGCCAGTAGTAGCCGCGGGAGCCCAGATACGCAGTATTTT.

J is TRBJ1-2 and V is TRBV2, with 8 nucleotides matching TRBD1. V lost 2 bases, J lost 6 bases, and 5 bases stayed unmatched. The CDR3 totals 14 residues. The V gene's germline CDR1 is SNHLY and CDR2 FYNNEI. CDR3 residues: CASSETQGAHGYTF. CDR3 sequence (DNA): TGTGCCAGCAGTGAAACGCAGGGGGCCCATGGCTACACCTTC.

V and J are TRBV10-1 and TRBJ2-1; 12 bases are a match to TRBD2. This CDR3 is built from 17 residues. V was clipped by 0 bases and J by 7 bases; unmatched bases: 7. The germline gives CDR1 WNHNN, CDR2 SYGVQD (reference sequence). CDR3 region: CASSESRLAGVKNEQFF. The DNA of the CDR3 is TGCGCCAGCAGTGAGTCTCGACTAGCGGGAGTTAAAAATGAGCAGTTCTTC.

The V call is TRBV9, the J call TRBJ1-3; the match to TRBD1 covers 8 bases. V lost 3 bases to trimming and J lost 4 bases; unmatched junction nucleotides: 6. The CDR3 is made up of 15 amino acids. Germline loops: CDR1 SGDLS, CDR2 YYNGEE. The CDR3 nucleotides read TGTGCCAGCAGCGCCGGACAGGGTGACGGAAACACCATATATTTT. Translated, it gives CASSAGQGDGNTIYF.

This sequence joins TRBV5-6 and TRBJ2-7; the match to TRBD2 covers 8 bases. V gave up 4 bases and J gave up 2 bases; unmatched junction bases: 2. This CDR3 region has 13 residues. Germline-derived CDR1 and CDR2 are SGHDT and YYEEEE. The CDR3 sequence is CASSDGRAYEQYF. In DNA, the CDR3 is TGTGCCAGCAGCGACGGGAGGGCCTACGAGCAGTACTTC.

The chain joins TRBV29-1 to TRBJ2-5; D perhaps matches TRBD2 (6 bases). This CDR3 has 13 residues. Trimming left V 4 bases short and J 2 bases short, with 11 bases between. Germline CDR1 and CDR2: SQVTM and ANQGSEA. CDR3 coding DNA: TGCAGCGTTGTCGTTAGCGGTCAAGAGACCCAGTACTTC. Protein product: CSVVVSGQETQYF.

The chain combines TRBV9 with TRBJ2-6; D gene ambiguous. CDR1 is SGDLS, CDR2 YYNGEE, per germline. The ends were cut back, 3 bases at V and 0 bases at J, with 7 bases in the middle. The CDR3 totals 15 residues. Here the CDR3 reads CASSDHISGANVLTF. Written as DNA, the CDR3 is TGTGCCAGCAGCGACCACATCTCTGGGGCCAACGTCCTGACTTTC.

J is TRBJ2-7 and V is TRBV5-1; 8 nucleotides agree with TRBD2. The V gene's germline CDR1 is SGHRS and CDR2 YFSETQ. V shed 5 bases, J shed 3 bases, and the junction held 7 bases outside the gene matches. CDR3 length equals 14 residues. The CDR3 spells CASSESGSDYEQYF. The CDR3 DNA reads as TGCGCCAGCAGTGAAAGCGGGAGCGACTACGAGCAGTACTTC.

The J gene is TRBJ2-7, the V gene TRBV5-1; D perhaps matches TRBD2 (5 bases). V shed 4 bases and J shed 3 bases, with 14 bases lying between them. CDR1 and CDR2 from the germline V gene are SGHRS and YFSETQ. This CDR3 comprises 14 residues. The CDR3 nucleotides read TGCGCCAGCAGCCCCACAGCGGACGGCTACGAGCAGTACTTC. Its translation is CASSPTADGYEQYF.

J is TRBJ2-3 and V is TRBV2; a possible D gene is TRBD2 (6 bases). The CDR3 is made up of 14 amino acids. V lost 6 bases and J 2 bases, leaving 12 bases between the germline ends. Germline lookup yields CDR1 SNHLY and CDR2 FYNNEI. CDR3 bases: TGTGCCAGCAGGAGTAGGGACTCCACAGATACGCAGTATTTT. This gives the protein CASRSRDSTDTQYF. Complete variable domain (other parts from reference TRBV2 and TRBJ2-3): EPEVTQTPSHQVTQMGQEVILRCVPISNHLYFYWYRQILGQKVEFLVSFYNNEISEKSEIFDDQFSVERPDGSNFTLKIRSTKLEDSAMYFCASRSRDSTDTQYFGPGTRLTVL.

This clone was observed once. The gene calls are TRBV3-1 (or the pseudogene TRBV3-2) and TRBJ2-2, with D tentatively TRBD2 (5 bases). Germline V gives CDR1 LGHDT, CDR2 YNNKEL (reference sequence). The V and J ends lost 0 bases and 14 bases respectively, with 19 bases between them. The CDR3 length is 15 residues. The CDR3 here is CASSQDQRRSSRLFF. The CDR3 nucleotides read TGTGCCAGCAGCCAAGATCAGCGGCGGAGCAGTCGTCTGTTTTTT.

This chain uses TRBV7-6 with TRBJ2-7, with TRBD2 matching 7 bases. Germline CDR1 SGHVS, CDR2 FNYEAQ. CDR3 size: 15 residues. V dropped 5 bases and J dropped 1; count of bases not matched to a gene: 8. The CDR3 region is CASSPNGEGSYEQYF. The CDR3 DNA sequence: TGTGCCAGCAGCCCCAACGGGGAGGGTTCCTACGAGCAGTACTTC.

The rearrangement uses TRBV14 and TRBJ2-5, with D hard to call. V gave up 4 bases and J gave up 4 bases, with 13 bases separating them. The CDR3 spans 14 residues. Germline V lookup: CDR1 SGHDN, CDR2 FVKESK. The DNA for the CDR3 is TGTGCCAGCAGCCCTCGAACGACGGGAGAGACCCAGTACTTC. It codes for CASSPRTTGETQYF.

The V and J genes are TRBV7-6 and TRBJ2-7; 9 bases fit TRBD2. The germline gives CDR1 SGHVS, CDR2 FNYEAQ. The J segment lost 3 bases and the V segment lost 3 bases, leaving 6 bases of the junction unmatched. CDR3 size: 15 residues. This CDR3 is CASSLGTSPIYEQYF. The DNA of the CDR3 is TGTGCCAGCAGCTTGGGGACTAGCCCAATCTACGAGCAGTACTTC.

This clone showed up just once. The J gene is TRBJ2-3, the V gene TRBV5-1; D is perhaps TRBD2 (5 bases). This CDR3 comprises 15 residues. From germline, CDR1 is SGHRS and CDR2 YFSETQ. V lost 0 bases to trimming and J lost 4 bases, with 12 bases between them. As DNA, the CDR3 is TGCGCCAGCAGCTTGGATGGCGGGTGGTCAGATACGCAGTATTTT. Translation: CASSLDGGWSDTQYF.

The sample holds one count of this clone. The CDR3 region is CASRVWGLSSYNSPLHF. In DNA, the CDR3 is TGTGCCAGCAGAGTATGGGGGCTCAGCTCCTATAATTCACCCCTCCACTTT. The chain recombines TRBV27 with TRBJ1-6; a possible D gene is TRBD1 (6 bases). Germline CDR1 reads MNHEY; CDR2 reads SMNVEV (reference sequence). The V end lost 6 bases, the J end lost 0 bases, and 15 bases lay between the germline ends. This CDR3 comprises 17 residues.

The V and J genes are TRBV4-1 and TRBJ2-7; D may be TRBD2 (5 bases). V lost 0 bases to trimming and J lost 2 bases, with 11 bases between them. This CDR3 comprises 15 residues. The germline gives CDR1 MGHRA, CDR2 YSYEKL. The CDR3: CASSQEKRSTYEQYF. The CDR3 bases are TGCGCCAGCAGCCAAGAGAAGCGGAGCACCTACGAGCAGTACTTC.